This TCR beta chain was identified during a study of T cell repertoires in cytomegalovirus infection. As for the study in general: CMV infection plus the matching HLA type was flagged by public TCR beta signatures.

Points from the study as a whole: Summed frequency of public TCR beta families distinguished CMV carriers with the relevant HLA. HLA-C-restricted TCR beta clonotypes specific for CMV led the ex vivo response.

The CDR3 contains 19 residues. CDR1 is SGHVT, CDR2 SQSDAQ, per germline. V was clipped by 2 bases and J by 0 bases; unmatched bases: 11. This clonotype showed up many times. The antigen remains unidentified. One entry per CDR3 protein results from TCRdb running MiXCR on the reads. The sample contains around 300,000 distinct CDR3 sequences, 9% to 9.5% of which appear only once. V usage is TRBV7-4 and J usage is TRBJ2-1, with 9 positions matching TRBD2. Sequencing was done on a sample of PBMCs. The origin of this receptor is a human donor in good health (CMV status not recorded). Some clones in this sample may be carry-over from other donors' samples. In nucleotides, the CDR3 is TGTGCCAGCAGCTTAATGTGGGGCGGGAGGGGAAGCTCCTACAATGAGCAGTTCTTC. Amino acid sequence: CASSLMWGGRGSSYNEQFF. The variable domain in full, completed from reference TRBV7-4 and TRBJ2-1, reads GAGVSQSPRYKVAKRGRDVALRCDSISGHVTLYWYRQTLGQGSEVLTYSQSDAQRDKSGRPSGRFSAERPERSVSTLKIQRTEQGDSAVYLCASSLMWGGRGSSYNEQFFGPGTRLTVL.